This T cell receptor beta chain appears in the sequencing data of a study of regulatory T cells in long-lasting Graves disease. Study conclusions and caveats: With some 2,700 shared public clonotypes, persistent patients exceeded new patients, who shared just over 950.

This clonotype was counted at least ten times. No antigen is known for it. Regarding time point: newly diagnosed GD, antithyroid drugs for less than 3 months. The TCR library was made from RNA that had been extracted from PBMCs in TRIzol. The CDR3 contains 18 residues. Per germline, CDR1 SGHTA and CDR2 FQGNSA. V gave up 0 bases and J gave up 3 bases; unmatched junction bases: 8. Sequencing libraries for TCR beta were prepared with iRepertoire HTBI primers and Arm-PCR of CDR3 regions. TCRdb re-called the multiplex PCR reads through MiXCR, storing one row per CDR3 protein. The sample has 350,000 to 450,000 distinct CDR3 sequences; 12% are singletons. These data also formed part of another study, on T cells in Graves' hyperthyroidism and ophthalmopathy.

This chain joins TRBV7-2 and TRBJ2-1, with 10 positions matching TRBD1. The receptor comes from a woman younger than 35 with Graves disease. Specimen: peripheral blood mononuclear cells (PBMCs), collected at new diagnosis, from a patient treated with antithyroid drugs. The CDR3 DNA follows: TGTGCCAGCAGCTTAGCTTTCGACAGGGGGCGCCTCTACAATGAGCAGTTCTTC. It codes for CASSLAFDRGRLYNEQFF.